These 10 T cell receptor beta chains share one sample of origin, sequenced in a study of glioma-infiltrating T cells after dendritic cell vaccination. The method was immunoSEQ multiplex PCR; TCRdb's version includes in-frame clones alone and lacks a portion of them. Altogether roughly 80,000 clones are present, approximately 90% being singletons, with the ten largest covering approximately 3%. The source material was blood, sampled before dendritic cell vaccination. All receptors derive from a human donor with glioblastoma.

The V call is TRBV5-5, the J call TRBJ1-1; D possibly corresponds to TRBD1 (5 bases). The V end was cut by 5 bases, the J end by 0 bases, with 14 bases between. The CDR3 consists of 15 residues. Germline V lookup: CDR1 SGHKS, CDR2 YYEKEE (reference sequence). This CDR3 reads CASSKQGFVNTEAFF. CDR3 in DNA: TGTGCCAGCAGTAAGCAGGGATTCGTGAACACTGAAGCTTTCTTT.

CDR3 DNA: TGTGCCAGTAGTACCCCCGCGGGAGGGCAAAAGGGCTATGGCTACACCTTC. This sequence encodes CASSTPAGGQKGYGYTF. V is TRBV19 and J is TRBJ1-2; no clear D. CDR3 length equals 17 residues. Trimming pared 4 bases from V and 4 bases from J, leaving 22 bases between. Germline CDR1 LNHDA, CDR2 SQIVND (reference sequence).

The chain recombines TRBV9 with TRBJ1-2; the D gene is possibly TRBD1 (5 bases). This CDR3 comprises 16 residues. CDR1 is SGDLS, CDR2 YYNGEE, per germline. V dropped 4 bases and J dropped 7 bases, with 23 bases sitting between them. The CDR3 region has the DNA TGTGCCAGCAGCAACCCCCCGTCGGGGGATAGAATTGGCTACACCTTC. It translates to CASSNPPSGDRIGYTF.

The chain uses TRBV5-1 and TRBJ2-3; D gene ambiguous. V gave up 2 bases and J gave up 4 bases, with 11 bases separating them. The CDR3 has 14 amino acids. The germline V gene encodes CDR1 SGHRS and CDR2 YFSETQ. CDR3 residues: CASSLKLDSDTQYF. As DNA, the CDR3 is TGCGCCAGCAGCTTAAAGCTAGACTCAGATACGCAGTATTTT.

This clone was seen only a few times. This chain links TRBV11-2 with TRBJ2-7, with TRBD2 identical over 11 bases. The ends lost 0 bases at V and 12 bases at J; junction bases unmatched: 13. This CDR3 has 16 amino acids. Per germline, CDR1 SGHAT and CDR2 FQNNGV. The CDR3 reads CASSLDQGTSGWERYF. The CDR3 DNA reads as TGTGCCAGCAGCTTAGATCAAGGGACTAGCGGTTGGGAACGGTACTTC. Full variable domain (outside the CDR3, taken from reference TRBV11-2 and TRBJ2-7): EAGVAQSPRYKIIEKRQSVAFWCNPISGHATLYWYQQILGQGPKLLIQFQNNGVVDDSQLPKDRFSAERLKGVDSTLKIQPAKLEDSAVYLCASSLDQGTSGWERYFGPGTRLTVT.

This chain links TRBV27 with TRBJ2-2; 10 positions agree with TRBD1. CDR3 length equals 15 residues. Germline V lookup: CDR1 MNHEY, CDR2 SMNVEV (reference sequence). Unmatched junction bases numbered 4, after V lost 5 bases and J lost 4 bases. Here the CDR3 DNA reads TGTGCCAGCAGTCCCGACAGGGGGCTCACCGGGGAGCTGTTTTTT. Translation: CASSPDRGLTGELFF.

J is TRBJ2-1 and V is TRBV6-5, with TRBD1 identical over 8 bases. CDR1 MNHEY and CDR2 SVGAGI come from the germline V gene. The CDR3 has 15 amino acids. V lost 6 bases, J lost 2 bases, and 6 bases stayed unmatched. CDR3 in amino acids: CASSTGTGPYNEQFF. CDR3 sequence (DNA): TGTGCCAGCAGCACCGGGACAGGCCCCTACAATGAGCAGTTCTTC.

The rearrangement links TRBV28 to TRBJ1-2; possible D gene TRBD1, 6 bases. The germline V and J ends were trimmed by 5 bases and 4 bases, with 14 bases remaining between them. Germline assignment: CDR1 MDHEN and CDR2 SYDVKM. The CDR3 is 14 residues long. The CDR3 protein is CASSLGGGSYGYTF. CDR3 bases: TGTGCCAGCAGTCTGGGGGGGGGCTCCTATGGCTACACCTTC.

This clone was observed a single time. V usage is TRBV10-2 and J usage is TRBJ1-1, with unresolved D. This CDR3 has 14 residues. V lost 4 bases and J lost 2, with 11 bases in between. Germline V CDR1 and CDR2: WSHSY, SAAADI. CDR3 in DNA: TGCGCCAGCAGTGGAGTCGGGGTTAACACTGAAGCTTTCTTT. Translation: CASSGVGVNTEAFF.

This rearrangement joins TRBV7-3 to TRBJ2-5, with 9 bases that match TRBD1. Per the germline V gene, CDR1 is SGHTA and CDR2 is FQGTGA. This CDR3 comprises 16 residues. V was clipped by 3 bases and J by 5 bases; unmatched bases: 10. The CDR3 loop reads CASSFLPGTGWETQYF. The CDR3 nucleotides read TGTGCCAGCAGCTTCCTCCCCGGGACAGGGTGGGAGACCCAGTACTTC.